This entry describes one TCR beta chain. There is no known antigen for this receptor. No base-level quality is on record; no much larger clone is a single base apart. The germline V gene (reference sequence) supplies CDR1 MNHNY and CDR2 SVGAGI. The CDR3 measures 15 amino acids from cysteine to phenylalanine. The entry retains the CDR3 DNA only, 45 bases that are in frame from base 1. V is clipped by 0 bases and J by 6 bases, and the sequence between their germline boundaries is 12 bases long. This sample is drawn from a study of technical replicates of blood from several donors (dated by TCRdb to about 2017). Library preparation employed the immunoSEQ multiplex PCR assay. This is the immuneACCESS table as TCRdb keeps it, with only in-frame sequences that have V and J called. A part of the clones is gone; compared with another copy, unresolved V genes explain less than half, and the rest is unexplained. Recorded for this sample are some 100,000 clones; 96% of them occurred a single time. Of the sample, roughly 0.21% is held by the ten largest clones.

The chain employs TRBV6-6 and TRBJ1-5, with TRBD1 tentatively as D gene (6 bases match). The receptor comes from a human donor in good health. Sequencing was carried out using T cells isolated from PBMCs. The sequenced DNA: TGTGCCAGCAGTTACTCGGGGGCGGTGGGTCAGCCCCAGCATTTT. Its coded protein is CASSYSGAVGQPQHF.